The rows below give T cell receptor beta chains drawn from one sample of a study of T cell repertoires in cytomegalovirus infection. One entry per CDR3 protein, called by TCRdb with MiXCR from the reads. Of 150,000 to 200,000 distinct CDR3 sequences listed, around an eighth were seen once; the top ten hold roughly a quarter. The source material was PBMCs. These receptors came from a human donor in good health (CMV status not recorded). Some clones in this sample may be carry-over from other donors' samples. The CDR3 runs from the conserved cysteine through the conserved F or W. Fields, in order: clone size, V gene, D gene, J gene, CDR3 DNA, CDR3 protein. The D gene is left open where the match is weak. Rows may omit the clone size; those that give it use once, few, many or a size class.

abundance: few
v_gene: TRBV28
d_gene: NA
j_gene: TRBJ1-6
CDR3nt: TGTGCCAGCAGTTTCGAGTTTGGCTCACCCCTCCACTTT
CDR3aa: CASSFEFGSPLHF

abundance: many
v_gene: TRBV7-3
d_gene: NA
j_gene: TRBJ2-7
CDR3nt: TGTGCCAGCAGCCCCGGTGTGGCCTACGAGCAGTACTTC
CDR3aa: CASSPGVAYEQYF

abundance: few
v_gene: TRBV28
d_gene: NA
j_gene: TRBJ2-6
CDR3nt: TGTGCCAGCAGACCAGTACTCGGGTCGGGGGCCAACGTCCTGACTTTC
CDR3aa: CASRPVLGSGANVLTF

abundance: NA
v_gene: TRBV7-2
d_gene: NA
j_gene: TRBJ1-4
CDR3nt: TGTGCCAGCAGCTTTTCCGGGACTGCCGATGAAAAACTGTTTTTT
CDR3aa: CASSFSGTADEKLFF

abundance: NA
v_gene: TRBV5-1
d_gene: TRBD1
j_gene: TRBJ1-5
CDR3nt: TGCGCCAGCAGCTTGGGGGACAGGACGGATCAGCCCCAGCATTTT
CDR3aa: CASSLGDRTDQPQHF

abundance: many
v_gene: TRBV7-2
d_gene: TRBD2
j_gene: TRBJ2-1
CDR3nt: TGTGCCAGCAGCTTAGCGGTCACTAGCGGGTCCTACAATGAGCAGTTCTTC
CDR3aa: CASSLAVTSGSYNEQFF

abundance: NA
v_gene: TRBV5-6
d_gene: TRBD1
j_gene: TRBJ1-4
CDR3nt: TGTGCCAGCAGCTTGAGGACAGGGAATGAAAAACTGTTTTTT
CDR3aa: CASSLRTGNEKLFF

abundance: many
v_gene: TRBV7-9
d_gene: NA
j_gene: TRBJ2-3
CDR3nt: TGTGCCAGCAGCCCAGACGTTGCGGATACGCAGTATTTT
CDR3aa: CASSPDVADTQYF

abundance: few
v_gene: TRBV2
d_gene: NA
j_gene: TRBJ2-2
CDR3nt: TGTGCCAGCAGCCCCTTAGGGGCCAGCACCGGGGAGCTGTTTTTT
CDR3aa: CASSPLGASTGELFF

abundance: few
v_gene: TRBV5-5
d_gene: NA
j_gene: TRBJ2-1
CDR3nt: TGTGCCAGCAGCTCGGACACGGGAAGAGATGAGCAGTTCTTC
CDR3aa: CASSSDTGRDEQFF

abundance: NA
v_gene: TRBV2
d_gene: TRBD2
j_gene: TRBJ2-2
CDR3nt: TGTGCCAGCAGGACTAGCGGGAACACCGGGGAGCTGTTTTTT
CDR3aa: CASRTSGNTGELFF

abundance: few
v_gene: TRBV18
d_gene: NA
j_gene: TRBJ2-1
CDR3nt: TGTGCCAGCTCAGTATTACAGGGGAGGGATGAGCAGTTCTTC
CDR3aa: CASSVLQGRDEQFF

abundance: many
v_gene: TRBV6-8
d_gene: TRBD1
j_gene: TRBJ1-2
CDR3nt: TGTGCCAGCAGTTACTCTGGAGGGGGCCATGGCTACACCTTC
CDR3aa: CASSYSGGGHGYTF

abundance: many
v_gene: TRBV7-2
d_gene: TRBD1
j_gene: TRBJ1-6
CDR3nt: TGTGCCAGCAGCATAGGGACAGGGAGGAATTCACCCCTCCACTTT
CDR3aa: CASSIGTGRNSPLHF

abundance: many
v_gene: TRBV28
d_gene: NA
j_gene: TRBJ1-1
CDR3nt: TGTGCCAGCAGTTCCCCGGGGGATAGGGGGAACACTGAAGCTTTCTTT
CDR3aa: CASSSPGDRGNTEAFF

abundance: NA
v_gene: TRBV6-6
d_gene: TRBD1
j_gene: TRBJ1-2
CDR3nt: TGTGCCAGCACCCGACAGGGGCCTTATGGCTACACCTTC
CDR3aa: CASTRQGPYGYTF

abundance: many
v_gene: TRBV6-2/TRBV6-3
d_gene: TRBD2
j_gene: TRBJ2-5
CDR3nt: TGTGCCAGCAGTTACTCGGGACTAGCGGGAGAACGTAAGACCCAGTACTTC
CDR3aa: CASSYSGLAGERKTQYF

abundance: NA
v_gene: TRBV28
d_gene: NA
j_gene: TRBJ2-4
CDR3nt: TGTGCCAGCAGTTTCCCAGCCAAAAACATTCAGTACTTC
CDR3aa: CASSFPAKNIQYF

abundance: few
v_gene: TRBV29-1
d_gene: TRBD1
j_gene: TRBJ1-1
CDR3nt: TGCAGCGCTAGAGCGACAGGGACCATGAACACTGAAGCTTTCTTT
CDR3aa: CSARATGTMNTEAFF

abundance: many
v_gene: TRBV7-2
d_gene: NA
j_gene: TRBJ1-6
CDR3nt: TGTGCCAGCAGCTTCATAGGTTCCGGAGAGGCACCCCTCCACTTT
CDR3aa: CASSFIGSGEAPLHF

abundance: many
v_gene: TRBV7-9
d_gene: NA
j_gene: TRBJ1-2
CDR3nt: TGTGCCAGCAGCTTAGGCTCACAGACCTATGGCTACACCTTC
CDR3aa: CASSLGSQTYGYTF

abundance: few
v_gene: TRBV2
d_gene: NA
j_gene: TRBJ2-3
CDR3nt: TGTGCCAGCAGTGTGGCTAGCGCTGATACGCAGTATTTT
CDR3aa: CASSVASADTQYF